This T cell receptor beta chain derives from a study of blood T cell repertoires in COVID-19. The repertoire was sequenced with immunoSEQ multiplex PCR; TCRdb's copy has only in-frame clones and lacks some. The data contain about 200,000 clones, 70% to 90% of them seen just once; the ten biggest clones take up 2.2%. The sequence was collected from a woman between 50 and 59 years old with acute or convalescent COVID-19. Sequenced material: peripheral blood.

Here the CDR3 DNA reads TGTGCCAGCAGCCAAGGAGGGACAGGGTTCGACGAGCAGTACTTC. This translates into CASSQGGTGFDEQYF. The chain has TRBV4-2 and TRBJ2-7; 9 positions agree with TRBD1. After removal of 1 base from V and 5 bases from J, the junction contained 6 bases not matched to a gene. CDR3 size: 15 residues. Germline CDR1 and CDR2: LGHNA and YNFKEQ.